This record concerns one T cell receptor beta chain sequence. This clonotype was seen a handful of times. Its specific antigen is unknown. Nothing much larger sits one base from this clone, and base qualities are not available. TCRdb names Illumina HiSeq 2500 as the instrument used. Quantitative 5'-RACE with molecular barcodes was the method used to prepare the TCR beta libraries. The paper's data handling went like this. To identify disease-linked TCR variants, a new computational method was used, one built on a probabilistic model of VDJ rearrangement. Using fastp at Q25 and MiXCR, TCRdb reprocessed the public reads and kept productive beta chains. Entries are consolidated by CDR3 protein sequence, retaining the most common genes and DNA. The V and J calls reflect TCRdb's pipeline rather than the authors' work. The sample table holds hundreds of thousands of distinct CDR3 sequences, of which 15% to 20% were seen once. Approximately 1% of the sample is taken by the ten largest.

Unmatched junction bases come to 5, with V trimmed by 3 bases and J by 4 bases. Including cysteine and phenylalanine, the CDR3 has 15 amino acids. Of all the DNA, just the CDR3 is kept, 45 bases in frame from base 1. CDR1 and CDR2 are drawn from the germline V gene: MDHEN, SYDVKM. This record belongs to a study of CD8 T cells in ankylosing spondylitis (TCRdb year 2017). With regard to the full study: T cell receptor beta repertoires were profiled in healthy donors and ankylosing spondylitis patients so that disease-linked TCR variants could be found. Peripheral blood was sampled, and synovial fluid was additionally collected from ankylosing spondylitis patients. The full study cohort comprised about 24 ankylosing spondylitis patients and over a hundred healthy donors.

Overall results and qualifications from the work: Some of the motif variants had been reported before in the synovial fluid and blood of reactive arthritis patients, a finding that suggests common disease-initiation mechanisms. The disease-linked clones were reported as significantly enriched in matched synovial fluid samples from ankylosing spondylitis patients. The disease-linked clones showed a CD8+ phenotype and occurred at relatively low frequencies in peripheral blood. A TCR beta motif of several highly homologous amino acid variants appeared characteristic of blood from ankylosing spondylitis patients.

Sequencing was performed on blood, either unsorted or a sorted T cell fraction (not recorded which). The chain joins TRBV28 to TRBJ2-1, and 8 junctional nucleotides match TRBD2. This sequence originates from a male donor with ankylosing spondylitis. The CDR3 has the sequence CASSLITSGYNEQFF. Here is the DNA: TGTGCCAGCAGTTTGATTACTAGCGGTTACAATGAGCAGTTCTTC.